The text below deals with one T cell receptor (beta chain). Its antigen is still unknown. This sample is part of a study of shared clonotypes between healthy human individuals. The data were produced by immunoSEQ multiplex PCR, yet TCRdb's version contains in-frame clones alone and is incomplete. The table records about 1.5 million clones, roughly 95% of them present only once. Study results and caveats: Larger richness was generally estimated for naive than memory subsets.

Germline CDR1 SEHNR, CDR2 FQNEAQ (reference sequence). CDR3 length: 14 amino acids. V gave up 1 base and J gave up 6 bases, with 11 bases separating them. V and J are TRBV7-9 and TRBJ2-3; no firm D call. Sequences were obtained from naive CD4+ T cells sorted from blood. Subset defined: CD45RA+ positively selected. The sequence came from a young man in good health. CDR3 protein: CASSLDSVRDTQYF. The CDR3 DNA reads as TGTGCCAGCAGCTTAGACTCGGTTAGGGATACGCAGTATTTT.